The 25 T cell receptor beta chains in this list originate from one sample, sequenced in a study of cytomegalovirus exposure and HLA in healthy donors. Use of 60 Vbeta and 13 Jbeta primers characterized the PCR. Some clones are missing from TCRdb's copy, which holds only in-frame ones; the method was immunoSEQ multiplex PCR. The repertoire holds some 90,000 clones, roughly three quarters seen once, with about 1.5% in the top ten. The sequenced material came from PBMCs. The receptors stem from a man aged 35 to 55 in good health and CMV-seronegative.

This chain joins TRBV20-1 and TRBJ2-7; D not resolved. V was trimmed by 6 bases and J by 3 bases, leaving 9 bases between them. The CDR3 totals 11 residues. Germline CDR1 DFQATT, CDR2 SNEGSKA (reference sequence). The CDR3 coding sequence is TGCAGTGCACGCGCCCTCTACGAGCAGTACTTC. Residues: CSARALYEQYF.

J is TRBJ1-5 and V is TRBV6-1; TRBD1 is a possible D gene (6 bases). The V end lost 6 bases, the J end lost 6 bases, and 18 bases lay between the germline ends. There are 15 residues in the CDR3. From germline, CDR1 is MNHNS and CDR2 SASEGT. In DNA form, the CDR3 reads TGTGCCAGCAGCGAGACAGGCACCGGCGCTCAGCCCCAGCATTTT. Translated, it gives CASSETGTGAQPQHF.

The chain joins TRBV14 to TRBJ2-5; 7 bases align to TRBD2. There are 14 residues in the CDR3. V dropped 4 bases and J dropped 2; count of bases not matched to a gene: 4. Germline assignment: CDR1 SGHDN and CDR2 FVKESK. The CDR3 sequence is CASSRGGAQETQYF. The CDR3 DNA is TGTGCCAGCAGCCGCGGGGGAGCACAAGAGACCCAGTACTTC.

CDR3 loop: CSVEPSGTGYGYTF. The CDR3 DNA reads as TGCAGCGTTGAACCCTCCGGGACAGGCTATGGCTACACCTTC. The chain is built from TRBV29-1 and TRBJ1-2, with 8 bases fitting TRBD1. V lost 2 bases and J lost 4; bases outside the gene matches: 6. Germline V lookup: CDR1 SQVTM, CDR2 ANQGSEA. The length of the CDR3 is 14 residues.

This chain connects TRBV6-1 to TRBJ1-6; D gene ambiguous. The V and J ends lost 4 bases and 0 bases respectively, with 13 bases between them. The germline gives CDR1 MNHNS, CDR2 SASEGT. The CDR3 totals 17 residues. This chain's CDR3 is CASSAPGLGSYNSPLHF. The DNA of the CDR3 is TGTGCCAGCAGTGCCCCGGGGTTGGGCTCCTATAATTCACCCCTCCACTTT.

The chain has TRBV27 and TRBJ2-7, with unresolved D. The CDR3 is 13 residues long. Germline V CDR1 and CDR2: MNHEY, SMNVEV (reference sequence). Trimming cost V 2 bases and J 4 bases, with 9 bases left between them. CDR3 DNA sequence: TGTGCCAGCAGTTTAAGGAGTAGGTACGAGCAGTACTTC. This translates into CASSLRSRYEQYF.

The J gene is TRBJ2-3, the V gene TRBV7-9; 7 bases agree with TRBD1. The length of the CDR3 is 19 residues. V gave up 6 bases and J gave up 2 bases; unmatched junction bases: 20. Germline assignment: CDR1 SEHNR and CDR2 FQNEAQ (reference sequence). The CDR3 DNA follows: TGTGCCAGCAGGCCTTATTTTGGCAGAAACAGGGGTCCCACAGATACGCAGTATTTT. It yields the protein CASRPYFGRNRGPTDTQYF.

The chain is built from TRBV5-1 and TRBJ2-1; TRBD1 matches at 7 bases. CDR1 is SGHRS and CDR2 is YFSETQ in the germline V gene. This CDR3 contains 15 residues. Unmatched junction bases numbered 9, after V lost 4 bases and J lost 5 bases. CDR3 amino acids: CASSPTGRENNEQFF. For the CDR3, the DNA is TGCGCCAGCAGCCCGACAGGGAGAGAGAACAATGAGCAGTTCTTC.

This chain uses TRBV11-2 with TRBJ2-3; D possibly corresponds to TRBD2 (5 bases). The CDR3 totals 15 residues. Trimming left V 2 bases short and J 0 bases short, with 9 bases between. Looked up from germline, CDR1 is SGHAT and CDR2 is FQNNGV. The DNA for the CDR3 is TGTGCCAGCAGCTTAATGCGGACTAGCACAGATACGCAGTATTTT. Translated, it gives CASSLMRTSTDTQYF.

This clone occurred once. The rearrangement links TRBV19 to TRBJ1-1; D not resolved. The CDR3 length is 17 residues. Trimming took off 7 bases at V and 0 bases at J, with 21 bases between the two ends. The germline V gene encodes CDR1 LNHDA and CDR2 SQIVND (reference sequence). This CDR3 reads CASTLTSRAGLNTEAFF. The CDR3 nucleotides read TGTGCCAGTACCCTGACATCACGAGCTGGGCTGAACACTGAAGCTTTCTTT.

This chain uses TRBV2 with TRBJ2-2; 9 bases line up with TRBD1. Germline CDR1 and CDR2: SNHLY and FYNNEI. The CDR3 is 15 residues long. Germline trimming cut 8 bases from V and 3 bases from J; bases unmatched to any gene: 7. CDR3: CASLRDRAYTGELFF. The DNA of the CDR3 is TGTGCCAGCCTACGGGACAGGGCTTACACCGGGGAGCTGTTTTTT.

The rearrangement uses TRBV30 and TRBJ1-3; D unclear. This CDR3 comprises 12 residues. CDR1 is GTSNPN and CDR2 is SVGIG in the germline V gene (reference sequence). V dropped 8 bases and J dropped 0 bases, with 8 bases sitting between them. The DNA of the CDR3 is TGTGCCGGTACTAGCTCTGGAAACACCATATATTTT. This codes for CAGTSSGNTIYF.

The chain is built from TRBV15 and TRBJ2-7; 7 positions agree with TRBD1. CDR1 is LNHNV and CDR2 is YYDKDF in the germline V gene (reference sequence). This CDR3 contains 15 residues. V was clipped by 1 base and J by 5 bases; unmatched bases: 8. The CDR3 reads CATSRGVGGGDEQYF. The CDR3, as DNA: TGTGCCACCAGCAGAGGGGTAGGGGGCGGCGACGAGCAGTACTTC.

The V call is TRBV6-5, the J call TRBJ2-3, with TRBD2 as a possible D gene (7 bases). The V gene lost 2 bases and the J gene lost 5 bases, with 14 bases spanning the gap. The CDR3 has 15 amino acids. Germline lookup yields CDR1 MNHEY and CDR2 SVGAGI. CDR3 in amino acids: CASSYGGGRGDTQYF. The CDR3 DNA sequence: TGTGCCAGCAGTTACGGGGGGGGGCGTGGAGATACGCAGTATTTT.

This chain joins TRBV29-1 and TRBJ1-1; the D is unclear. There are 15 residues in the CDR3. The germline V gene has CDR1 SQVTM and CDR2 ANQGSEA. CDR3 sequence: CGTHPGLHPSAEAFF. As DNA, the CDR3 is TGCGGAACCCACCCGGGGTTGCACCCGAGTGCTGAAGCTTTCTTT. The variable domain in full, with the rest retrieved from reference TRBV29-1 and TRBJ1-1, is SAVISQKPSRDICQRGTSLTIQCQVDSQVTMMFWYRQQPGQSLTLIATANQGSEATYESGFVIDKFPISRPNLTFSTLTVSNMSPEDSSIYLCGTHPGLHPSAEAFFGQGTRLTVV.

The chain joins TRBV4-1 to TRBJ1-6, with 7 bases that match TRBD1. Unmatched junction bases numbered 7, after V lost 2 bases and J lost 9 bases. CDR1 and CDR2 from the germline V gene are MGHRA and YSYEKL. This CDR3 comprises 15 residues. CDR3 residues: CASSQTGQNGSPLHF. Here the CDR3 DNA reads TGCGCCAGCAGCCAAACGGGACAGAATGGTTCACCCCTCCACTTT.

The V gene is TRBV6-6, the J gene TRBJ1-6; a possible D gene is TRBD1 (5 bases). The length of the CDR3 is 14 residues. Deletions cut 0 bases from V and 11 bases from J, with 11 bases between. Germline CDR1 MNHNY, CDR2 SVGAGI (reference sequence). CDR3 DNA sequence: TGTGCCAGCAGTTACTCGGGGCGGGAAACACCCCTCCACTTT. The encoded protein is CASSYSGRETPLHF.

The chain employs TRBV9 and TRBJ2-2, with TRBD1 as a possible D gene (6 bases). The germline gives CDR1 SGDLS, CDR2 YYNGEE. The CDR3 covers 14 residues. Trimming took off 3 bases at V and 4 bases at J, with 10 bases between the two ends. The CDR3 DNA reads TGTGCCAGCAGCGCACAGGGTGGCACCGGGGAGCTGTTTTTT. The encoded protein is CASSAQGGTGELFF.

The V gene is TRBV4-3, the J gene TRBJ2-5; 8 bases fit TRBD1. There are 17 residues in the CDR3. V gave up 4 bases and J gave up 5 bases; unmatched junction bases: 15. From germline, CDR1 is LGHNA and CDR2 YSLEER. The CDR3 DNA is TGCGCCAGCAGCCTGGTGACCGGGACAGGCGAGGGGGAGACCCAGTACTTC. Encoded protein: CASSLVTGTGEGETQYF.

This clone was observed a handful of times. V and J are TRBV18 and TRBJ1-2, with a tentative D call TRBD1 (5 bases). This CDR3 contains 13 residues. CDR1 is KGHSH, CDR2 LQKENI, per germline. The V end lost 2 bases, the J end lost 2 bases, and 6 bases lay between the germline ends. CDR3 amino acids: CASSPGGNYGYTF. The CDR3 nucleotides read TGTGCCAGCTCACCAGGGGGGAACTATGGCTACACCTTC. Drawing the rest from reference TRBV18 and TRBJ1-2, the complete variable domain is NAGVMQNPRHLVRRRGQEARLRCSPMKGHSHVYWYRQLPEEGLKFMVYLQKENIIDESGMPKERFSAEFPKEGPSILRIQQVVRGDSAAYFCASSPGGNYGYTFGSGTRLTVV.

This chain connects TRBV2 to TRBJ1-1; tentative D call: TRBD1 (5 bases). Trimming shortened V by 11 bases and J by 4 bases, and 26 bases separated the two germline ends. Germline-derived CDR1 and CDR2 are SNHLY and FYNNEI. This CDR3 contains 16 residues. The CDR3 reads CAELGGSSQAPTEAFF. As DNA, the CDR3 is TGTGCCGAACTGGGGGGGTCGTCGCAGGCCCCCACTGAAGCTTTCTTT.

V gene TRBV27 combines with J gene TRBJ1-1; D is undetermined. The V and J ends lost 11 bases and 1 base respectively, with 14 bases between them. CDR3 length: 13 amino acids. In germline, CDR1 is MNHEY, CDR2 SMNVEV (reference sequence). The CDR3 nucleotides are TGTGCCTCCCTCGCTCCGGGGAACACTGAAGCTTTCTTT. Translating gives CASLAPGNTEAFF.

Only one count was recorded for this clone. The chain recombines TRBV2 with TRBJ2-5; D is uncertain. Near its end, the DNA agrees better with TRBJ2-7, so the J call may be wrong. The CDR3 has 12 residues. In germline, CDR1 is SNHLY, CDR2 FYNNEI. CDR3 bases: TGTGCCAGCAGTGGGCTAGACTACGAGCAGTACTTC. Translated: CASSGLDYEQYF.

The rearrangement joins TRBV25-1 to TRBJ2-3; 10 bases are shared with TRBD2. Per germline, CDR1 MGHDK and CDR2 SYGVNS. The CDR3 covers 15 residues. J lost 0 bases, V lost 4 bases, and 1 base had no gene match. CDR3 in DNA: TGTGCCAGCAGTGGGGGACTAGCGAGCACAGATACGCAGTATTTT. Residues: CASSGGLASTDTQYF.

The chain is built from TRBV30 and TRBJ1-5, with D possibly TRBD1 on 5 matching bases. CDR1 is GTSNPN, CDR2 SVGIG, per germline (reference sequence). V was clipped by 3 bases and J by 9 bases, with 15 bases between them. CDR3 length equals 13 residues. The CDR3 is CAWRGHTGGPQHF. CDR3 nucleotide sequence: TGTGCCTGGAGAGGTCATACGGGGGGGCCCCAGCATTTT.